These 8 T cell receptor beta chains were sequenced from one sample in a study of cytomegalovirus exposure and HLA in healthy donors. Use of 60 Vbeta and 13 Jbeta primers characterized the PCR. TCRdb's copy holds only in-frame clones and misses some; the assay was immunoSEQ multiplex PCR. The sample spans roughly 35,000 clones; the ten largest clones claim about 3%. Sequencing input: PBMCs. The receptors were gathered from a woman aged 40 to 55 in good health and CMV-seropositive.

The chain recombines TRBV5-1 with TRBJ1-1, with D perhaps matching TRBD1 (5 bases). The V end lost 4 bases, the J end lost 5 bases, and 12 bases lay between the germline ends. The CDR3 runs to 13 residues. Per the germline V gene, CDR1 is SGHRS and CDR2 is YFSETQ. CDR3 sequence reads: CASSEGHGTEAFF. The CDR3 bases are TGCGCCAGCAGCGAAGGACATGGAACTGAAGCTTTCTTT.

The chain combines TRBV18 with TRBJ2-7; tentative D call: TRBD1 (6 bases). Germline V CDR1 and CDR2: KGHSH, LQKENI. V lost 4 bases and J lost 9, with 22 bases in between. The CDR3 has 15 amino acids. The CDR3 reads CASSRDTGSRDGQYF. In nucleotides, the CDR3 is TGTGCCAGCTCACGAGACACAGGGTCTAGGGACGGGCAGTACTTC. Full variable domain (rest looked up from reference TRBV18 and TRBJ2-7): NAGVMQNPRHLVRRRGQEARLRCSPMKGHSHVYWYRQLPEEGLKFMVYLQKENIIDESGMPKERFSAEFPKEGPSILRIQQVVRGDSAAYFCASSRDTGSRDGQYFGPGTRLTVT.

This sequence joins TRBV4-1 and TRBJ1-2; D is possibly TRBD1 (6 bases). Germline V gives CDR1 MGHRA, CDR2 YSYEKL. Trimming pared 2 bases from V and 2 bases from J, leaving 18 bases between. The CDR3 is 17 amino acids. The CDR3 region has the DNA TGCGCCAGCAGCCAACCCTTCCCACGGACAGTCAACTATGGCTACACCTTC. As protein: CASSQPFPRTVNYGYTF.

V is TRBV29-1 and J is TRBJ1-1; TRBD1 aligns across 7 bases. Germline CDR1 and CDR2: SQVTM and ANQGSEA. The CDR3 totals 12 residues. The trim removed 7 bases at V and 3 bases at J, leaving 5 bases unmatched. CDR3 in amino acids: CSGGQVDTEAFF. CDR3 DNA sequence: TGCAGCGGCGGACAGGTTGACACTGAAGCTTTCTTT.

The chain joins TRBV19 to TRBJ2-7; D might be TRBD1 (6 bases). The CDR3 covers 16 residues. The V gene's germline CDR1 is LNHDA and CDR2 SQIVND (reference sequence). Trimming removed 2 bases from V and 5 bases from J, with 19 bases in between. CDR3 residues: CASSISQGLYQNEQYF. In DNA, the CDR3 is TGTGCCAGTAGTATAAGTCAGGGGCTTTATCAGAACGAGCAGTACTTC.

The chain is built from TRBV10-2 and TRBJ2-1; tentatively, D is TRBD2 (6 bases). The CDR3 is 17 amino acids. Germline assignment: CDR1 WSHSY and CDR2 SAAADI. Between the trimmed V and J ends, which lost 2 bases and 4 bases, there was a span of 18 bases. The CDR3 protein is CASSEPSGGLRYNEQFF. CDR3 sequence (DNA): TGCGCCAGCAGTGAGCCTTCTGGGGGGTTACGATACAATGAGCAGTTCTTC.

The chain combines TRBV5-4 with TRBJ2-7; TRBD2 matches at 8 bases. This CDR3 spans 15 amino acids. Trimming removed 4 bases from V and 2 bases from J; junction bases left unmatched: 8. Germline values: CDR1 SGHNT, CDR2 YYREEE (reference sequence). The DNA of the CDR3 is TGTGCCAGCAGCCCTTTTGCCGGGAGGGCCTACGAGCAGTACTTC. Protein product: CASSPFAGRAYEQYF.

The chain has TRBV5-6 and TRBJ2-1; 8 positions match TRBD2. The germline gives CDR1 SGHDT, CDR2 YYEEEE. This CDR3 has 15 residues. V shed 4 bases and J 0 bases; nucleotides not matched to a gene: 3. CDR3 loop: CASSQTSASYNEQFF. The CDR3 DNA sequence: TGTGCCAGCAGCCAGACTAGCGCCTCCTACAATGAGCAGTTCTTC.